The 29 T cell receptor beta chains below come from one sample, sequenced in a study of control samples from healthy donors and cancer patients. Sequencing used immunoSEQ multiplex PCR; TCRdb keeps in-frame clones, though not all of them. The sample includes about 51,000 clones, roughly 90% seen only once; the top ten take roughly 43%. What was sequenced was PBMCs. Source of these receptors: a man aged 45-65 years with head and neck cancer.

This chain uses TRBV6-1 with TRBJ2-1; D gene uncertain. CDR1 is MNHNS, CDR2 SASEGT, per germline. This CDR3 contains 14 residues. With 2 bases removed from V and 0 bases from J, the gap between germline ends came to 5 bases. CDR3 sequence: CASSEQSSYNEQFF. CDR3 bases: TGTGCCAGCAGTGAACAGAGCTCCTACAATGAGCAGTTCTTC.

The chain is built from TRBV10-3 and TRBJ2-4; 8 bases fit TRBD1. Germline-derived CDR1 and CDR2 are ENHRY and SYGVKD. The CDR3 sequence is 14 residues long. V gave up 9 bases and J gave up 2 bases; unmatched junction bases: 6. The CDR3 nucleotides read TGTGCCATTGGACAGGGTGTGTCCAAAAACATTCAGTACTTC. This codes for CAIGQGVSKNIQYF.

V is TRBV7-9 and J is TRBJ1-1, with D hard to call. This CDR3 contains 13 residues. The germline V gene has CDR1 SEHNR and CDR2 FQNEAQ (reference sequence). Trimming removed 1 base at V and 7 bases at J, with 10 bases between. CDR3 DNA sequence: TGTGCCAGCAGCTTAGGCTCCTCGTTTGAAGCTTTCTTT. This sequence encodes CASSLGSSFEAFF.

The rearrangement uses TRBV10-1 and TRBJ2-7, with 8 bases fitting TRBD1. Per germline, CDR1 WNHNN and CDR2 SYGVQD (reference sequence). V lost 7 bases to trimming and J lost 5 bases; unmatched junction nucleotides: 10. The CDR3 is 14 amino acids. CDR3 residues: CASTTGTGVHEQYF. The DNA for the CDR3 is TGCGCCAGCACTACCGGGACAGGTGTCCACGAGCAGTACTTC.

V usage is TRBV12-3 or TRBV12-4 and J usage is TRBJ2-3; D gene ambiguous. CDR3 size: 13 residues. V lost 7 bases and J 0 bases, leaving 8 bases between the germline ends. The DNA of the CDR3 is TGTGCCAGCACCGTTTATAGCACAGATACGCAGTATTTT. This gives the protein CASTVYSTDTQYF.

V is TRBV27 and J is TRBJ2-1; D is perhaps TRBD2 (6 bases). Germline V gene data show CDR1 as MNHEY and CDR2 as SMNVEV (reference sequence). The CDR3 is 15 residues long. Trimming removed 4 bases from V and 2 bases from J, with 12 bases in between. The CDR3: CASSWDSGPYNEQFF. DNA of the CDR3: TGTGCCAGCAGTTGGGACTCCGGGCCCTACAATGAGCAGTTCTTC.

There are a few counts of this clone. The chain has TRBV19 and TRBJ1-5, with D possibly being TRBD1 (5 bases). V was cut by 3 bases and J by 0 bases, with 12 bases left in between. This CDR3 is 16 amino acids long. Germline CDR1 and CDR2: LNHDA and SQIVND (reference sequence). The CDR3 loop is CASSIPTDYSNQPQHF. Here the CDR3 DNA reads TGTGCCAGTAGTATCCCGACAGATTATAGCAATCAGCCCCAGCATTTT.

The chain carries TRBV5-6 and TRBJ2-7; D perhaps matches TRBD1 (6 bases). Trimming cost V 2 bases and J 0 bases, with 9 bases left between them. Germline values: CDR1 SGHDT, CDR2 YYEEEE. The length of the CDR3 is 14 residues. CDR3 DNA sequence: TGTGCCAGCAGCTTCGACAGGAGCTCCTACGAGCAGTACTTC. This translates into CASSFDRSSYEQYF.

J is TRBJ1-3 and V is TRBV20-1; TRBD1 matches at 7 bases. The CDR3 runs to 13 residues. CDR1 is DFQATT and CDR2 is SNEGSKA in the germline V gene (reference sequence). Trimming took 3 bases from V and 3 from J; bases not matched to a gene: 2. The CDR3 nucleotides are TGCAGTGCTAGTGGGACAGTTGGAAACACCATATATTTT. The encoded protein is CSASGTVGNTIYF.

The V and J genes are TRBV10-3 and TRBJ2-1, with 11 positions matching TRBD2. The ends lost 8 bases at V and 4 bases at J; junction bases unmatched: 7. Per germline, CDR1 ENHRY and CDR2 SYGVKD. The CDR3 is made up of 15 amino acids. This chain's CDR3 is CAIGRLAGLYNEQFF. The CDR3 DNA reads as TGTGCCATCGGCCGACTAGCGGGGCTGTACAATGAGCAGTTCTTC.

The rearrangement joins TRBV7-9 to TRBJ1-3; D ambiguous. This CDR3 is built from 17 residues. V was pared by 2 bases and J by 0 bases, with 14 bases between. Germline CDR1 SEHNR, CDR2 FQNEAQ (reference sequence). For the CDR3, the DNA is TGTGCCAGCAGCTTACATCCAGTTTCCTACTCTGGAAACACCATATATTTT. Translating it yields CASSLHPVSYSGNTIYF.

The genes are TRBV6-2 or TRBV6-3 and TRBJ1-1; no clear D. The V gene's germline CDR1 is MNHEY and CDR2 SVGEGT. CDR3 size: 13 residues. Trimming stripped 0 bases from V and 3 bases from J, with 5 bases between. CDR3 nucleotide sequence: TGTGCCAGCAGTTACTCGGTTCACACTGAAGCTTTCTTT. Translation gives CASSYSVHTEAFF.

The V gene is TRBV7-9, the J gene TRBJ2-7; 7 nucleotides line up with TRBD2. V shed 6 bases and J 5 bases; nucleotides not matched to a gene: 10. Germline values: CDR1 SEHNR, CDR2 FQNEAQ (reference sequence). This CDR3 has 14 residues. The CDR3 sequence is CASSPGGGTNEQYF. The DNA of the CDR3 is TGTGCCAGCAGTCCCGGCGGGGGAACTAACGAGCAGTACTTC. The full variable domain, with the rest looked up from reference TRBV7-9 and TRBJ2-7, is DTGVSQNPRHKITKRGQNVTFRCDPISEHNRLYWYRQTLGQGPEFLTYFQNEAQLEKSRLLSDRFSAERPKGSFSTLEIQRTEQGDSAMYLCASSPGGGTNEQYFGPGTRLTVT.

CDR3 sequence: CASSGGGGNSPLHF. DNA of the CDR3: TGTGCCAGCAGTGGAGGGGGGGGTAATTCACCCCTCCACTTT. V usage is TRBV2 and J usage is TRBJ1-6, with a tentative D call TRBD1 (6 bases). The germline V gene has CDR1 SNHLY and CDR2 FYNNEI. CDR3 length equals 14 residues. Trimming removed 4 bases at V and 6 bases at J, with 10 bases between. Full variable domain (rest looked up from reference TRBV2 and TRBJ1-6): EPEVTQTPSHQVTQMGQEVILRCVPISNHLYFYWYRQILGQKVEFLVSFYNNEISEKSEIFDDQFSVERPDGSNFTLKIRSTKLEDSAMYFCASSGGGGNSPLHFGNGTRLTVT.

V usage is TRBV5-1 and J usage is TRBJ1-5; D is unresolved. V gave up 1 base and J gave up 6 bases, with 8 bases separating them. The CDR3 has 13 amino acids. Germline CDR1 is SGHRS and CDR2 is YFSETQ. CDR3 amino acids: CASSLFPSQPQHF. The DNA for the CDR3 is TGCGCCAGCAGCTTGTTTCCGAGTCAGCCCCAGCATTTT. Full variable domain (outside the CDR3, taken from reference TRBV5-1 and TRBJ1-5): KAGVTQTPRYLIKTRGQQVTLSCSPISGHRSVSWYQQTPGQGLQFLFEYFSETQRNKGNFPGRFSGRQFSNSRSEMNVSTLELGDSALYLCASSLFPSQPQHFGDGTRLSIL.

V usage is TRBV27 and J usage is TRBJ2-3; 8 bases agree with TRBD2. CDR3 size: 17 residues. The V and J ends lost 10 bases and 2 bases, in that order; junction bases with no gene match: 17. CDR1 and CDR2 from the germline V gene are MNHEY and SMNVEV (reference sequence). As DNA, the CDR3 is TGTGCCACCCTACGGCGGGGGGTTGATTTGGCCACAGATACGCAGTATTTT. Translation gives CATLRRGVDLATDTQYF.

This sequence joins TRBV9 and TRBJ2-7; 14 bases match TRBD2. Germline V gene sequence: CDR1 SGDLS, CDR2 YYNGEE. Germline trimming cut 2 bases from V and 0 bases from J; bases unmatched to any gene: 13. The CDR3 covers 20 residues. CDR3 residues: CASSVGLGLAGGASSYEQYF. In DNA form, the CDR3 reads TGTGCCAGCAGCGTGGGCCTTGGACTAGCGGGAGGCGCAAGCTCCTACGAGCAGTACTTC.

The chain uses TRBV6-4 and TRBJ2-6; D assignment may be TRBD1 or TRBD2 (5 bases each). The length of the CDR3 is 17 residues. Germline V CDR1 and CDR2: MRHNA, SNTAGT. V lost 4 bases and J 2 bases, leaving 15 bases between the germline ends. The CDR3 loop reads CASSAEPRGAGANVLTF. For the CDR3, the DNA is TGTGCCAGCAGTGCGGAACCAAGGGGAGCTGGGGCCAACGTCCTGACTTTC.

The CDR3 bases are TGCGCCAGCCGCGGGACAGGGGGCCCCGGGGAGCTGTTTTTT. This translates into CASRGTGGPGELFF. The chain has TRBV5-1 and TRBJ2-2; 12 positions match TRBD1. This CDR3 has 14 amino acids. V shed 7 bases and J 6 bases; nucleotides not matched to a gene: 4. The germline V gene has CDR1 SGHRS and CDR2 YFSETQ.

The chain is built from TRBV7-9 and TRBJ2-6; tentative D call: TRBD1 (5 bases). Germline V gene lookup returns CDR1 SEHNR and CDR2 FQNEAQ (reference sequence). The CDR3 is 14 residues long. Trimming pared 11 bases from V and 1 base from J, leaving 12 bases between. The CDR3 nucleotides are TGTGCCCGGGCAGGGTTGTCTGGGGCCAACGTCCTGACTTTC. This translates into CARAGLSGANVLTF.

The V gene is TRBV15, the J gene TRBJ2-4; D gene uncertain. The CDR3 loop spans 20 amino acids. V lost 0 bases, J lost 3 bases, and 24 bases lay in between. From germline, CDR1 is LNHNV and CDR2 YYDKDF (reference sequence). This CDR3 reads CATSRDKYLVFTVGKNIQYF. CDR3 nucleotides: TGTGCCACCAGCAGAGATAAGTACTTAGTTTTTACCGTAGGCAAAAACATTCAGTACTTC.

The V call is TRBV29-1, the J call TRBJ1-2; D not certain. CDR1 SQVTM and CDR2 ANQGSEA come from the germline V gene. This CDR3 spans 12 amino acids. Trimming took 0 bases from V and 7 from J, leaving 9 bases between them. CDR3 sequence reads: CSVEDQVFGYTF. The CDR3, as DNA: TGCAGCGTTGAAGACCAGGTTTTTGGCTACACCTTC.

The chain carries TRBV5-4 and TRBJ2-3; D uncertain. V lost 4 bases and J 2 bases, leaving 8 bases between the germline ends. This CDR3 spans 13 amino acids. Germline lookup yields CDR1 SGHNT and CDR2 YYREEE (reference sequence). This chain's CDR3 is CASSLLDTDTQYF. Written as DNA, the CDR3 is TGTGCCAGCAGCCTGCTGGACACAGATACGCAGTATTTT.

The chain joins TRBV30 to TRBJ1-2; maybe TRBD1 (6 bases). This CDR3 has 12 amino acids. CDR1 and CDR2 from the germline V gene are GTSNPN and SVGIG (reference sequence). V lost 4 bases to trimming and J lost 7 bases, with 13 bases between them. The CDR3 sequence is CAWTPSGAGYTF. DNA for the CDR3: TGTGCCTGGACCCCTTCGGGGGCTGGCTACACCTTC.

The V and J genes are TRBV24-1 and TRBJ2-5, with D perhaps being TRBD1 or TRBD2 (6 bases each). CDR3 length equals 15 residues. CDR1 KGHDR and CDR2 SFDVKD come from the germline V gene. V lost 7 bases and J lost 0, with 14 bases in between. The CDR3 region is CATSGRGTNQETQYF. In DNA, the CDR3 is TGTGCCACCAGCGGACGCGGGACAAACCAAGAGACCCAGTACTTC.

In DNA form, the CDR3 reads TGTGCCAGCAGCCCAATCAGTGAGGGGTGGAAGACCCAGTACTTC. The encoded protein is CASSPISEGWKTQYF. V gene TRBV6-5 combines with J gene TRBJ2-5, with D perhaps given as TRBD1 or TRBD2 (5 bases each). CDR1 and CDR2 (germline): MNHEY, SVGAGI. This CDR3 region has 15 residues. V dropped 6 bases and J dropped 6 bases, with 20 bases sitting between them.

V usage is TRBV4-1 and J usage is TRBJ2-3, with a weak D call TRBD2 (5 bases). The germline V and J ends were trimmed by 0 bases and 3 bases, with 7 bases remaining between them. CDR1 and CDR2 from the germline V gene are MGHRA and YSYEKL. The CDR3 runs 14 residues. The CDR3 DNA follows: TGCGCCAGCAGCCAAGAGAGGGTAACAGATACGCAGTATTTT. Translating it yields CASSQERVTDTQYF.

This clone was seen more than once but under ten times. CDR3 nucleotides: TGTGCCAGCAGCCTAAACAGGGGGCGCCGAGAGACCCAGTACTTC. The encoded protein is CASSLNRGRRETQYF. J is TRBJ2-5 and V is TRBV7-8; 9 nucleotides agree with TRBD1. The germline CDR1 and CDR2 sequences are SGHVS and FQNEAQ. This CDR3 spans 15 amino acids. The trim removed 5 bases at V and 4 bases at J, leaving 8 bases unmatched.

This clone has only a few counts. This chain links TRBV19 with TRBJ1-4; no clear D gene. The germline V gene has CDR1 LNHDA and CDR2 SQIVND (reference sequence). The CDR3 covers 14 residues. Trimming left V 6 bases short and J 0 bases short, with 8 bases between. DNA of the CDR3: TGTGCCAGTAGCTGGATAGCAACTAATGAAAAACTGTTTTTT. This gives the protein CASSWIATNEKLFF.